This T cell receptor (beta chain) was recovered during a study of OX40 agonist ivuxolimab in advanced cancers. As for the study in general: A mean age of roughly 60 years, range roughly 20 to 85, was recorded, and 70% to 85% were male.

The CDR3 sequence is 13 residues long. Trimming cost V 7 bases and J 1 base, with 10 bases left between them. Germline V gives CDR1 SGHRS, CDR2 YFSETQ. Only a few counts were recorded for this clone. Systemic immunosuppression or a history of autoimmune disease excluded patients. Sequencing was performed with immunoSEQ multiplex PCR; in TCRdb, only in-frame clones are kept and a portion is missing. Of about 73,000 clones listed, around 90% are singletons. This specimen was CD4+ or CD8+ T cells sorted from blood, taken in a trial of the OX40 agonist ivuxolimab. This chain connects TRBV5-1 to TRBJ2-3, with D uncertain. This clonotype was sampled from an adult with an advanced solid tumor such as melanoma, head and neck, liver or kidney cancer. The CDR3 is CASQDEGTDTQYF. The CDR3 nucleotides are TGCGCCAGCCAGGACGAAGGCACAGATACGCAGTATTTT.